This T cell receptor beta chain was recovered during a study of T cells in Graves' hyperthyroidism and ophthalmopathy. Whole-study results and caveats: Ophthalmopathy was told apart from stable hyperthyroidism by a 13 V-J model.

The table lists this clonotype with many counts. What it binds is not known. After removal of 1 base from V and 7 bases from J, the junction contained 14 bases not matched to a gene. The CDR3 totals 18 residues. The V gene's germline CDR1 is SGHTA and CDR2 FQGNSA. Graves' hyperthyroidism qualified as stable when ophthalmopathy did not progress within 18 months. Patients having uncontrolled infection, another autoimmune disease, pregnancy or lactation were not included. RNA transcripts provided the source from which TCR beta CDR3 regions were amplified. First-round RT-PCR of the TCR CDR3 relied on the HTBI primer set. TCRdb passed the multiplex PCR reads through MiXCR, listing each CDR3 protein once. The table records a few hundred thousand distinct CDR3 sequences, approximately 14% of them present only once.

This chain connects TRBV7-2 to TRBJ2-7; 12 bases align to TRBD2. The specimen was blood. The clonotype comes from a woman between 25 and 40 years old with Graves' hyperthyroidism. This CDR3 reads CASSLGDSRTSGTREQYF. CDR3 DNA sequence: TGTGCCAGCAGCTTAGGGGACAGTCGGACTAGCGGGACGAGGGAGCAGTACTTC.